This entry is about one T cell receptor beta chain. These data come from a study of control samples from healthy donors and cancer patients. Repertoires were generated with immunoSEQ multiplex PCR, while TCRdb's copy carries only in-frame clones and drops some. Seen here are 75,000 to 90,000 clones, roughly nine tenths observed once, and the top ten hold around 21%. V lost 2 bases and J 4 bases, leaving 8 bases between the germline ends. The CDR3 is made up of 12 amino acids. CDR1 is GTSNPN, CDR2 SVGIG, per germline (reference sequence). Sequencing input: blood. This sequence joins TRBV30 and TRBJ1-1, with no clear D. This receptor was taken from a man aged 30 to 39 in good health. The CDR3 here is CAWSRAFTEAFF. The CDR3 DNA follows: TGTGCCTGGAGTAGGGCATTCACTGAAGCTTTCTTT.